This T cell receptor (beta chain) was retrieved from a study of T cells in Graves' hyperthyroidism and ophthalmopathy. Across the whole study: Peripheral blood was drawn at first diagnosis, prior to all treatment. General study points: Blood also carried most thyroid clonotypes expanded above 0.001.

Regions amplified from RNA transcripts were the TCR beta CDR3 regions. The TCR CDR3 was amplified in a first-round RT-PCR using the HTBI primer set. TCRdb processed the multiplex PCR reads anew with MiXCR; each CDR3 protein has one entry. The sample consists of about 600,000 distinct CDR3 sequences, over 12% of them appearing once. This CDR3 has 17 amino acids. Germline-derived CDR1 and CDR2 are LGHDT and YNNKEL (reference sequence). J lost 0 bases, V lost 1 base, and 8 bases had no gene match. This clonotype was recorded many times. Antigen: not known. Patients with uncontrolled infections, other autoimmune diseases, pregnancy or lactation were excluded.

The V gene is TRBV3-1, the J gene TRBJ1-1; TRBD1 aligns across 7 bases. Sequenced material: blood. The source of this sequence is a young woman with Graves' ophthalmopathy. The CDR3 region is CASSQGFWTGLNTEAFF. The CDR3 region has the DNA TGTGCCAGCAGCCAAGGCTTCTGGACAGGTTTGAACACTGAAGCTTTCTTT.